This TCR beta chain comes out of a study of OX40 agonist ivuxolimab in advanced cancers. The wider study: An anti-OX40 (CD134) antibody with agonistic activity, ivuxolimab, was administered to patients. The eligibility criteria allowed prior anti-PD-1, anti-PD-L1 or anti-CTLA-4 therapy, and approximately 40% had some. Partial responses were seen in three patients, one with hepatocellular carcinoma and two with cutaneous melanoma. Points from the study as a whole: CD8+ T cells (on average) carried more expanded clones than CD4+ T cells.

Assay: immunoSEQ multiplex PCR; the TCRdb copy retains only in-frame clones and omits some. This table holds about 110,000 clones, approximately 90% found once. Points on this clone: The antigen remains unidentified.

Sequenced material: CD4+ or CD8+ T cells sorted from blood, taken in a trial of the OX40 agonist ivuxolimab. This receptor was taken from an adult with an advanced solid tumor such as melanoma, head and neck, liver or kidney cancer.

The CDR3 loop is CASTLRTGGYNEQFF. CDR3 DNA: TGTGCCAGCACCCTCCGGACAGGGGGTTACAATGAGCAGTTCTTC. The chain links TRBV11-2 to TRBJ2-1; 10 bases are a match to TRBD1. Looked up from germline, CDR1 is SGHAT and CDR2 is FQNNGV. This CDR3 has 15 amino acids. The trim removed 7 bases at V and 4 bases at J, leaving 7 bases unmatched.